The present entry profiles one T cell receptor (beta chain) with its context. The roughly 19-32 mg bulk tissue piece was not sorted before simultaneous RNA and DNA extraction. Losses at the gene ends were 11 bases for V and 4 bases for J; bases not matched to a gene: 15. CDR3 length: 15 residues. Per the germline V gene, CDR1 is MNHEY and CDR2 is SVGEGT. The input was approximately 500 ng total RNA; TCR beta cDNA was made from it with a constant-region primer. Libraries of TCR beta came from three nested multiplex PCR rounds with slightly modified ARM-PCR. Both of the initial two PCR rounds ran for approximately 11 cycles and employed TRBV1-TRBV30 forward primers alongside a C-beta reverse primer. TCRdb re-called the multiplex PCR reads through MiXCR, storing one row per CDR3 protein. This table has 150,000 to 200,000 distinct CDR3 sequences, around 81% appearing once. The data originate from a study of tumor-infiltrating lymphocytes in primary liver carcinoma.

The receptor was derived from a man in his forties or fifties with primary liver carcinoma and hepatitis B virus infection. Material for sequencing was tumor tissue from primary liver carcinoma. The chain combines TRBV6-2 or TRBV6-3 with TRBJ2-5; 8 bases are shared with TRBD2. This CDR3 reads CACSPQLAGGETQYF. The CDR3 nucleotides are TGTGCCTGTAGCCCCCAGCTAGCGGGCGGAGAGACCCAGTACTTC.